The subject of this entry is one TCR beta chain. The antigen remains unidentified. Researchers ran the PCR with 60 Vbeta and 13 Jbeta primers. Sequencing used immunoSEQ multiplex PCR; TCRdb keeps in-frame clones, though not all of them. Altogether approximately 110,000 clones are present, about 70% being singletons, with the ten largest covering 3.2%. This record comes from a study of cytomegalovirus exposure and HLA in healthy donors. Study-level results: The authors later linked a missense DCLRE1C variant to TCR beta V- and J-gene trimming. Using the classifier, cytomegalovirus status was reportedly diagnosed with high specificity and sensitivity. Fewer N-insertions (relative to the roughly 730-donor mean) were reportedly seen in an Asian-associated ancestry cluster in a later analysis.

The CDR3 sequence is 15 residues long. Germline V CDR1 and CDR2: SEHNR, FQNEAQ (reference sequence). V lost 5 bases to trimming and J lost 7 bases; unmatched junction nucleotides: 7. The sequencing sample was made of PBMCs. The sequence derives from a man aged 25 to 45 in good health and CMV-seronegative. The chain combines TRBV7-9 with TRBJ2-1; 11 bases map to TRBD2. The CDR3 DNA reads TGTGCCAGCAGCGTTACTAGCGGGAGTGGTAATGAGCAGTTCTTC. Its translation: CASSVTSGSGNEQFF.